This T cell receptor beta chain was documented in a study of cytomegalovirus exposure and HLA in healthy donors. Overall study: The roughly 700 first-cohort repertoires and the 100 to 150 validation repertoires shared the same platform, a later analysis reported. Study-wide results and caveats: Using the classifier, cytomegalovirus status was reportedly diagnosed with high specificity and sensitivity. Specificity of three CMV-associated chains for CMV antigens was verified in vitro. The study listed under 200 cytomegalovirus-associated TCR beta chains.

As regards this clone: Antigen unknown.

Profiling relied on immunoSEQ multiplex PCR, and the TCRdb table lists in-frame clones only, not all of them. Here the sample spans about 150,000 clones, 70% to 85% being singletons. The germline gives CDR1 SGHRS, CDR2 YFSETQ. The V end lost 0 bases, the J end lost 1 base, and 11 bases lay between the germline ends. The CDR3 runs to 16 residues. The sequencing sample was made of PBMCs. V usage is TRBV5-1 and J usage is TRBJ1-5, with D hard to call. The receptor was derived from a man in his thirties or forties in good health and CMV-seropositive. Written as DNA, the CDR3 is TGCGCCAGCAGCTTGGAGGGAGGGTCCAGCAATCAGCCCCAGCATTTT. Translated: CASSLEGGSSNQPQHF.